This T cell receptor (beta chain) was captured by sequencing in a study of blood T cell repertoires in COVID-19. Study summary: Acute-phase and convalescent COVID-19 samples originated in the United States, Italy and Spain.

Germline loops: CDR1 SGHTA, CDR2 FQGTGA. The CDR3 length is 13 residues. V shed 7 bases and J 6 bases; nucleotides not matched to a gene: 8. The protocol was immunoSEQ multiplex PCR, while the TCRdb copy is restricted to in-frame clones and leaves out a portion. The repertoire holds 450,000 or so clones, roughly 91% seen once, with approximately 0.65% in the top ten. Material for sequencing was PBMCs or T cells enriched from blood (not recorded which). The TCR sequence derives from a man aged 18 to 35 who had recovered from COVID-19. V is TRBV7-3 and J is TRBJ1-1; TRBD1 agrees at 7 bases. The CDR3 is CASTSGGRAEAFF. DNA for the CDR3: TGTGCCAGCACCTCAGGGGGAAGGGCTGAAGCTTTCTTT.